A single sample is the source of the 30 T cell receptor beta chains below, sequenced in a study of technical replicates of blood from several donors. This table comes from immunoSEQ multiplex PCR, and its TCRdb copy is limited to in-frame clones, with some not included. This repertoire shows about 81,000 clones, 90% to 97% found once; its top ten account for 0.36%. The sequenced material came from T cells isolated from PBMCs. The receptors stem from a human donor in good health.

The gene calls are TRBV5-4 and TRBJ1-2, with D hard to call. CDR1 is SGHNT, CDR2 YYREEE, per germline (reference sequence). The length of the CDR3 is 14 residues. The V and J ends lost 4 bases and 0 bases respectively, with 10 bases between them. The CDR3 protein is CASSLSLPNYGYTF. CDR3 nucleotide sequence: TGTGCCAGCAGCCTGTCTCTCCCTAACTATGGCTACACCTTC.

The chain uses TRBV29-1 and TRBJ1-1; D unclear. The CDR3 is 12 amino acids. V was shortened by 8 bases and J by 0 bases, with 10 bases between the two germline ends. Germline V gives CDR1 SQVTM, CDR2 ANQGSEA. The CDR3 region has the DNA TGCAGCCCAGTGGACTTGAACACTGAAGCTTTCTTT. Translating it yields CSPVDLNTEAFF.

The chain is built from TRBV19 and TRBJ1-1; 7 bases agree with TRBD1. Germline trimming cut 6 bases from V and 4 bases from J; bases unmatched to any gene: 5. Germline loops: CDR1 LNHDA, CDR2 SQIVND (reference sequence). The CDR3 is made up of 13 amino acids. The CDR3 spells CASSDTGATEAFF. CDR3 nucleotide sequence: TGTGCCAGTAGCGACACAGGGGCCACTGAAGCTTTCTTT.

V usage is TRBV11-2 and J usage is TRBJ2-1; TRBD1 is a possible D gene (6 bases). V shed 5 bases and J shed 5 bases, with 22 bases lying between them. Germline V gives CDR1 SGHAT, CDR2 FQNNGV. This CDR3 contains 17 residues. The CDR3 nucleotides read TGTGCCAGCAGCCCAAATACGCACAACCAGGGGAACAATGAGCAGTTCTTC. As protein: CASSPNTHNQGNNEQFF.

This clone appeared a single time. The J gene is TRBJ2-1, the V gene TRBV5-4; 8 bases fit TRBD2. The junction had 5 bases not matched to a gene; V was cut back by 3 bases and J by 9 bases. Germline V gene lookup returns CDR1 SGHNT and CDR2 YYREEE (reference sequence). The CDR3 loop spans 13 amino acids. The DNA for the CDR3 is TGTGCCAGCAGCTCAGGACTAGCTAGTGAGCAGTTCTTC. The encoded protein is CASSSGLASEQFF.

This chain uses TRBV11-1 with TRBJ2-1, with 10 bases identical to TRBD2. This CDR3 region has 15 residues. V was pared by 2 bases and J by 5 bases, with 3 bases of the junction left unmatched. Germline CDR1 SGHAT, CDR2 FQDESV (reference sequence). CDR3 nucleotides: TGTGCCAGCAGCTTAAATCTAGCGGGGGACAATGAGCAGTTCTTC. Translating it yields CASSLNLAGDNEQFF.

The chain has TRBV11-1 and TRBJ1-1; 7 bases fit TRBD1. Germline V lookup: CDR1 SGHAT, CDR2 FQDESV (reference sequence). V gave up 2 bases and J gave up 6 bases; unmatched junction bases: 9. The CDR3 is 15 residues long. The CDR3 bases are TGTGCCAGCAGCTTAACGGAGGGGGCGATCGCTGAAGCTTTCTTT. Residues: CASSLTEGAIAEAFF.

The V and J genes are TRBV7-9 and TRBJ1-4; 7 positions match TRBD1. The germline V gene encodes CDR1 SEHNR and CDR2 FQNEAQ (reference sequence). The CDR3 runs 15 residues. Trimming removed 5 bases from V and 5 bases from J; junction bases left unmatched: 8. CDR3: CASSVDRAQNEKLFF. CDR3 sequence (DNA): TGTGCCAGCAGCGTCGACAGGGCACAAAATGAAAAACTGTTTTTT.

The gene calls are TRBV6-5 and TRBJ2-3; 7 nucleotides agree with TRBD2. The CDR3 has 14 amino acids. CDR1 and CDR2 from the germline V gene are MNHEY and SVGAGI. V lost 6 bases and J lost 5; bases outside the gene matches: 8. CDR3 amino acids: CASRPGGEGDTQYF. Written as DNA, the CDR3 is TGTGCCAGCAGGCCCGGTGGGGAGGGAGATACGCAGTATTTT.

The chain links TRBV27 to TRBJ2-7, with D possibly TRBD2 on 6 matching bases. With 5 bases removed from V and 4 bases from J, the gap between germline ends came to 21 bases. This CDR3 region has 16 residues. Germline values: CDR1 MNHEY, CDR2 SMNVEV (reference sequence). In DNA form, the CDR3 reads TGTGCCAGCAGTCTCGGGACTCCCGACAGCATATACGAGCAGTACTTC. Protein: CASSLGTPDSIYEQYF.

This clone was detected only once. The gene calls are TRBV5-1 and TRBJ2-7, with D hard to call. V lost 0 bases and J 3 bases, leaving 10 bases between the germline ends. Germline V gene lookup returns CDR1 SGHRS and CDR2 YFSETQ. The CDR3 sequence is 14 residues long. CDR3 amino acids: CASSLESTFYEQYF. The CDR3 nucleotides read TGCGCCAGCAGCTTGGAGTCGACTTTCTACGAGCAGTACTTC. Full variable domain (rest looked up from reference TRBV5-1 and TRBJ2-7): KAGVTQTPRYLIKTRGQQVTLSCSPISGHRSVSWYQQTPGQGLQFLFEYFSETQRNKGNFPGRFSGRQFSNSRSEMNVSTLELGDSALYLCASSLESTFYEQYFGPGTRLTVT.

J is TRBJ1-1 and V is TRBV7-2; 7 bases are a match to TRBD1. CDR1 SGHTA and CDR2 FQGNSA come from the germline V gene. The CDR3 has 13 amino acids. J gave up 3 bases and V 2 bases, and 0 bases lay outside the gene matches. The chain's CDR3 is CASSLTGDTEAFF. In nucleotides, the CDR3 is TGTGCCAGCAGCTTAACAGGGGACACTGAAGCTTTCTTT.

The V and J genes are TRBV15 and TRBJ2-1; 10 nucleotides align to TRBD1. The CDR3 runs to 17 residues. Germline CDR1 is LNHNV and CDR2 is YYDKDF (reference sequence). V was clipped by 0 bases and J by 7 bases; unmatched bases: 9. For the CDR3, the DNA is TGTGCCACCAGCAGAGATCCCTGGGACAGGGGCTGGAATGAGCAGTTCTTC. Translating gives CATSRDPWDRGWNEQFF. The full variable domain, rest sourced from reference TRBV15 and TRBJ2-1, is DAMVIQNPRYQVTQFGKPVTLSCSQTLNHNVMYWYQQKSSQAPKLLFHYYDKDFNNEADTPDNFQSRRPNTSFCFLDIRSPGLGDTAMYLCATSRDPWDRGWNEQFFGPGTRLTVL.

Only one count was recorded for this clone. The rearrangement joins TRBV11-2 to TRBJ2-1; 7 bases fit TRBD2. Trimming took 4 bases from V and 6 from J; bases not matched to a gene: 6. Germline CDR1 reads SGHAT; CDR2 reads FQNNGV. The CDR3 runs to 14 residues. CDR3 amino acids: CASSSPPGGNEQFF. CDR3 DNA: TGTGCCAGCAGCTCTCCTCCGGGAGGCAATGAGCAGTTCTTC.

This rearrangement joins TRBV2 to TRBJ2-7; 12 positions agree with TRBD2. Germline V gives CDR1 SNHLY, CDR2 FYNNEI. The CDR3 sequence is 15 residues long. V gave up 7 bases and J gave up 5 bases; unmatched junction bases: 9. CDR3 nucleotides: TGTGCCAGCAATTCGCTAGCGGGAGGGAGGAACGAGCAGTACTTC. It translates to CASNSLAGGRNEQYF.

This chain connects TRBV7-8 to TRBJ1-1, with a possible D match to TRBD1 (5 bases). V gave up 3 bases and J gave up 4 bases, with 6 bases separating them. The CDR3 contains 12 residues. CDR1 is SGHVS and CDR2 is FQNEAQ in the germline V gene. CDR3 nucleotides: TGTGCCAGCAGCTTGGACATCACTGAAGCTTTCTTT. Amino acid sequence: CASSLDITEAFF. Looking up the rest from reference TRBV7-8 and TRBJ1-1 gives the full variable domain: GAGVSQSPRYKVAKRGQDVALRCDPISGHVSLFWYQQALGQGPEFLTYFQNEAQLDKSGLPSDRFFAERPEGSVSTLKIQRTQQEDSAVYLCASSLDITEAFFGQGTRLTVV.

V is TRBV5-1 and J is TRBJ2-3, with TRBD2 identical over 13 bases. Germline trimming cut 3 bases from V and 5 bases from J; bases unmatched to any gene: 3. The CDR3 totals 15 residues. Per the germline V gene, CDR1 is SGHRS and CDR2 is YFSETQ. The CDR3 here is CASSSGLAGVDTQYF. Written as DNA, the CDR3 is TGCGCCAGCAGCTCAGGACTAGCGGGAGTAGATACGCAGTATTTT.

The chain is built from TRBV9 and TRBJ2-7; 8 bases are shared with TRBD2. This CDR3 has 14 amino acids. In germline, CDR1 is SGDLS, CDR2 YYNGEE. V was pared by 3 bases and J by 2 bases, with 4 bases of the junction left unmatched. The CDR3 loop is CASSGAGATYEQYF. The CDR3 DNA is TGTGCCAGCAGCGGAGCGGGAGCGACCTACGAGCAGTACTTC. Filled out from reference TRBV9 and TRBJ2-7, the complete variable domain reads DSGVTQTPKHLITATGQRVTLRCSPRSGDLSVYWYQQSLDQGLQFLIQYYNGEERAKGNILERFSAQQFPDLHSELNLSSLELGDSALYFCASSGAGATYEQYFGPGTRLTVT.

The genes are TRBV13 and TRBJ2-3; D is unclear. This CDR3 has 17 residues. CDR1 PRHDT and CDR2 FYEKMQ come from the germline V gene (reference sequence). Trimming removed 1 base from V and 0 bases from J, with 14 bases in between. This CDR3 is CASSLDGYGGSTDTQYF. CDR3 nucleotide sequence: TGTGCCAGCAGCTTAGACGGGTATGGCGGAAGCACAGATACGCAGTATTTT.

The chain combines TRBV5-1 with TRBJ2-2; 10 bases are a match to TRBD2. The CDR3 is made up of 18 amino acids. Germline V CDR1 and CDR2: SGHRS, YFSETQ. V trimming: 0 bases; J trimming: 3 bases; junction bases outside the gene matches: 8. The CDR3 DNA reads as TGCGCCAGCAGCTTGGAGGCTAGCGGGAGTAGGTACACCGGGGAGCTGTTTTTT. It specifies CASSLEASGSRYTGELFF.

The V gene is TRBV27, the J gene TRBJ2-5; 12 bases agree with TRBD2. Looked up from germline, CDR1 is MNHEY and CDR2 is SMNVEV (reference sequence). The CDR3 consists of 16 residues. Trimming removed 5 bases from V and 4 bases from J; junction bases left unmatched: 8. CDR3 nucleotides: TGTGCCAGCAGTCCCGGACTAGCGGGACGAAGAGAGACCCAGTACTTC. It is translated as CASSPGLAGRRETQYF.

The rearrangement uses TRBV6-5 and TRBJ1-2; unclear D gene. Germline V gene data show CDR1 as MNHEY and CDR2 as SVGAGI. The CDR3 consists of 14 residues. Trimming took off 6 bases at V and 4 bases at J, with 15 bases between the two ends. CDR3 in amino acids: CASSPGISTYGYTF. Written as DNA, the CDR3 is TGTGCCAGCAGCCCCGGGATCTCAACCTATGGCTACACCTTC.

The chain couples TRBV5-6 to TRBJ1-1; D is perhaps TRBD1 (5 bases). V was cut by 2 bases and J by 4 bases, with 9 bases left in between. Germline loops: CDR1 SGHDT, CDR2 YYEEEE. The CDR3 has 13 residues. The CDR3 DNA reads as TGTGCCAGCAGCTTAGGGGTGCCCACTGAAGCTTTCTTT. This encodes CASSLGVPTEAFF.

The V gene is TRBV5-1, the J gene TRBJ2-1; 11 bases fit TRBD2. V lost 0 bases and J lost 7; bases outside the gene matches: 6. The CDR3 contains 16 residues. Germline V gene lookup returns CDR1 SGHRS and CDR2 YFSETQ. This CDR3 reads CASSLGASGRNNEQFF. The CDR3, as DNA: TGCGCCAGCAGCTTGGGGGCTAGCGGGAGGAATAATGAGCAGTTCTTC.

The DNA for the CDR3 is TGTGCCAGCAGCTTAGGACAGGTCCTCACTGAAGCTTTCTTT. Translated: CASSLGQVLTEAFF. The V call is TRBV7-9, the J call TRBJ1-1; TRBD1 is a possible D gene (6 bases). With 1 base removed from V and 4 bases from J, the gap between germline ends came to 10 bases. Per the germline V gene, CDR1 is SEHNR and CDR2 is FQNEAQ (reference sequence). This CDR3 is 14 amino acids long. The full variable domain, its missing parts supplied by reference TRBV7-9 and TRBJ1-1, is DTGVSQNPRHKITKRGQNVTFRCDPISEHNRLYWYRQTLGQGPEFLTYFQNEAQLEKSRLLSDRFSAERPKGSFSTLEIQRTEQGDSAMYLCASSLGQVLTEAFFGQGTRLTVV.

This clone was counted once. The chain uses TRBV5-4 and TRBJ2-4, with D tentatively TRBD2 (6 bases). From germline, CDR1 is SGHNT and CDR2 YYREEE (reference sequence). V lost 2 bases and J lost 4, with 13 bases in between. The CDR3 contains 15 residues. The DNA for the CDR3 is TGTGCCAGCAGCTTTTGGTGGCGGGAAAAAAACATTCAGTACTTC. Translation: CASSFWWREKNIQYF. Complete variable domain (other parts from reference TRBV5-4 and TRBJ2-4): ETGVTQSPTHLIKTRGQQVTLRCSSQSGHNTVSWYQQALGQGPQFIFQYYREEENGRGNFPPRFSGLQFPNYSSELNVNALELDDSALYLCASSFWWREKNIQYFGAGTRLSVL.

The chain employs TRBV6-1 and TRBJ2-7; TRBD2 might be the D (5 bases). CDR1 and CDR2 from the germline V gene are MNHNS and SASEGT. V was shortened by 3 bases and J by 2 bases, with 14 bases between the two germline ends. This CDR3 contains 15 residues. CDR3 protein: CASSDYLPGTYEQYF. CDR3 in DNA: TGTGCCAGCAGTGATTACCTGCCGGGAACCTACGAGCAGTACTTC.

The chain is built from TRBV27 and TRBJ2-2; tentative D call: TRBD1 (6 bases). Germline CDR1 MNHEY, CDR2 SMNVEV (reference sequence). The CDR3 totals 18 residues. V lost 6 bases to trimming and J lost 7 bases, with 27 bases between them. The CDR3 DNA is TGTGCCAGCAGCCCATATCCGATCACAGGGAGAAAAGGCGGGGAGCTGTTTTTT. Protein sequence: CASSPYPITGRKGGELFF.

The chain combines TRBV6-5 with TRBJ2-1, with 7 positions matching TRBD2. CDR1 MNHEY and CDR2 SVGAGI come from the germline V gene. The V and J ends lost 7 bases and 8 bases, in that order; junction bases with no gene match: 11. This CDR3 region has 14 residues. The DNA of the CDR3 is TGTGCCAGCATTCCTAGCGGAGAAGGGGATGAGCAGTTCTTC. Amino acids: CASIPSGEGDEQFF.

This chain links TRBV5-5 with TRBJ2-3, with 11 bases aligning to TRBD2. This CDR3 comprises 15 residues. Germline loops: CDR1 SGHKS, CDR2 YYEKEE (reference sequence). With V trimmed by 4 bases and J by 5 bases, 6 bases remained unmatched. The CDR3 DNA follows: TGTGCCAGCAGCCGGGGACTAGCGGATGTAGATACGCAGTATTTT. Translating it yields CASSRGLADVDTQYF.